This T cell receptor beta chain came from a study of CD8 T cells in Susac syndrome. The sample holds one count of this clonotype. Reverse transcription of 0.5 to 1 ug RNA was performed with random hexamers. With immunoSEQ multiplex PCR, TCR beta CDR3 was amplified across 54 Vbeta and 13 Jbeta. TCRdb re-derived calls from the immunoSEQ multiplex PCR reads in MiXCR, one entry per CDR3 protein. The sample lists more than 250,000 distinct CDR3 sequences; 92% were seen once. The V end was cut by 5 bases, the J end by 6 bases, with 14 bases between. Germline CDR1 is SNHLY and CDR2 is FYNNEI. The CDR3 sequence is 14 residues long. TCR beta sequencing was performed on blood CD8+ and CD4+ T cells. The multiple sclerosis controls were treatment-naive patients, and their relapsing-remitting disease was stable or active. While CD8+ and CD4+ T cells were isolated negatively, TEMRA cells were enriched by FACS.

The sequence was obtained from a human donor with multiple sclerosis. The sample was CD4+ T cells from PBMCs. The chain is built from TRBV2 and TRBJ2-1, with D perhaps being TRBD1 or TRBD2 (5 bases each). CDR3 in DNA: TGTGCCAGCAGTTCCATGGGGACCCTCAATGAGCAGTTCTTC. It encodes CASSSMGTLNEQFF. The full variable domain, its missing parts supplied by reference TRBV2 and TRBJ2-1, is EPEVTQTPSHQVTQMGQEVILRCVPISNHLYFYWYRQILGQKVEFLVSFYNNEISEKSEIFDDQFSVERPDGSNFTLKIRSTKLEDSAMYFCASSSMGTLNEQFFGPGTRLTVL.